What follows are 2 T cell receptor beta chains derived from one specimen sequenced in a study of Graves' ophthalmopathy and Graves' hyperthyroidism. RNA transcripts yielded amplified TCR beta CDR3 regions. RT-PCR in the first round used HTBI primers; a second-round multiplex PCR followed. Each CDR3 protein is one row after TCRdb ran MiXCR on the multiplex PCR reads. The sample has about 170,000 distinct CDR3 sequences; 37% are singletons. Sequenced material: peripheral blood. The source of these receptors is a woman between 40 and 50 years old with Graves' ophthalmopathy.

The CDR3 DNA is TGTGCCACCAGTGATTTGACCGGGCGCGGCTACACCTTC. Translation: CATSDLTGRGYTF. The rearrangement links TRBV24-1 to TRBJ1-2; D gene unclear. V was clipped by 0 bases and J by 8 bases, with 9 bases between them. The CDR3 length is 13 residues. Germline CDR1 and CDR2: KGHDR and SFDVKD.

The J gene is TRBJ2-7, the V gene TRBV7-8; 8 bases fit TRBD1. V was clipped by 1 base and J by 9 bases; unmatched bases: 8. Germline values: CDR1 SGHVS, CDR2 FQNEAQ. This CDR3 spans 14 amino acids. CDR3 sequence (DNA): TGTGCCAGCAGCTTAGTCCCAGGACAGGGTAGGCAGTACTTC. Its protein product is CASSLVPGQGRQYF.